This T cell receptor (beta chain) was identified in a study of blood T cells in healthy people across ages (dated by TCRdb to between 2015 and 2017). Regarding the study in general: Template switching captured roughly one uniquely barcoded TCR beta cDNA molecule per two T cells in model experiments. Using deep sequencing normalized with unique cDNA molecular identifiers, the study measured how TCR beta repertoire diversity changes with age. Four age groups were formed from the donors: young (average about 15 years), middle-aged (around 39), aged (62) and long-lived (more than 75). Donors of different ages were randomly distributed across sequencing lanes to avoid experimental bias. Two additional independent replicas of 1 million unique cDNA reads from the same blood draw were analyzed for two donors (one aged 18 to 30 and one aged 80 or older).

The CDR3 covers 15 residues, taking in both the cysteine and the phenylalanine. This entry keeps only the CDR3 DNA: 45 bases, framed from base 1. Trimming at the junction amounts to 4 bases on V and 4 bases on J, and the germline ends lie 15 bases apart. Via the germline V gene, CDR1 is KGHDR and CDR2 SFDVKD. A word on this clonotype: The target of this receptor is not known. No much larger clone exists at a distance of one base, and base qualities are not known.

Donors were a few dozen systemically healthy Caucasian individuals from Russia aged 6 to 90 years. Each donor gave about 9.7 milliliters of peripheral blood, drawn into EDTA-treated Vacutainer tubes. Ficoll-Paque density-gradient centrifugation was used to isolate PBMCs, with at least 7 million obtained per sample. Trizol reagent was used to extract total RNA from PBMCs, with at least 5 micrograms per sample. Naive CD45RAhigh/CD27high T cell percentages were measured by flow cytometry on a PBMC aliquot from every donor. General findings and caveats noted by the study authors: Donor CMV infection status was unknown, potentially confounding age-related changes in expanded clonotypes. Observed TCR beta diversity correlated strongly with the percentage of naive T cells measured by flow cytometry. Bulk unsorted PBMC profiling prevented conclusive comparison of naive and antigen-experienced compartments. The long-lived group showed more naive CD4+ T cells, fewer expanded clones and increased TCR diversity than the aged group, suggesting age selection. Estimates of total diversity from one million sequenced T cells were regarded as lower bounds and underestimates. Observed TCR beta diversity per million T cells fell roughly linearly with age, and a significant reduction was already apparent by age around 36.

The receptor library was made with 5' RACE. The run used an Illumina HiSeq 2500. The second PCR ran for about 7 to 11 cycles and used a J-beta primer mix along with a sample-barcoded 5' primer. Each TCR beta cDNA molecule received a unique molecular identifier from a template-switch 5' adaptor carrying 12 random nucleotides. Each sample yielded at least 2.5 million CDR3-containing paired-end reads. First-strand cDNA was synthesized from all RNA with the Mint cDNA synthesis kit, primed by a TRBC-specific oligonucleotide. After uracil-DNA glycosylase treatment, a first 18-cycle PCR used universal primers M1SS and BC2_uni_R on all cDNA. The study's own analysis went as follows. For normalization, 1 million high-quality reads, each with a distinct molecular identifier, were randomly selected from each sample. Reads sharing molecular identifiers were discarded rather than binned into consensus sequences. MiTCR, set to a Q25 quality threshold and the strictest error-elimination algorithm, was used for CDR3 identification, clonotype clustering and error correction. A nonparametric unseen species model with Euler transformation was used to estimate a lower bound on total TCR beta diversity. The public reads were run again by TCRdb, first through fastp at Q25 and then through MiXCR, and only productive beta chains were kept. Entries are consolidated by CDR3 protein sequence, retaining the most common genes and DNA. TCRdb assigned the V and J calls; the authors' analysis was not used. Recorded for this sample are 1.5 million to 2 million distinct CDR3 sequences; around half of them occurred a single time. The ten largest clones add up to approximately 2.1% of the sample.

The specimen was blood. The TCR was taken from a woman aged 40 to 55 in good health. The rearrangement joined TRBV24-1 to TRBJ1-2; the D gene is unclear. The CDR3 in this case is CATSDSRKATYGYTF. In nucleotide form, the sequence is TGTGCCACCAGTGACTCCCGGAAGGCTACCTATGGCTACACCTTC.